The rows below give T cell receptor beta chains drawn from one sample of a study of blood T cells in healthy people across ages. One entry per CDR3 protein results from TCRdb running MiXCR on the 5' RACE reads. In the table there are fewer than 800,000 distinct CDR3 sequences, 32% of which are singletons. Sequencing was performed on blood. The receptor source for this set is a woman aged 80 or older in good health. Both conserved end residues are part of each CDR3. A D gene is named only where the DNA matches it firmly. For some rows the clone size is stated as once, few or many, or as a class when expanded; others skip it.

>TRBJ2-5|13|TRBD2|few|TRBV20-1
TGCAGTGCCGAATTAGCGGGGGGGCATAAGCAGTACTTC
CSAELAGGHKQYF
>TRBJ1-1|15|TRBD1|.|TRBV5-1
TGCGCCAGCAGCTGGGGGGACAGGGCACTTGGTGAAGCTTTCTTT
CASSWGDRALGEAFF
>TRBJ2-1|16|TRBD2|many|TRBV6-6
TGTGCCAGCAGTTTTCCAACTAGCGGCCTTTGGGATGAGCAGTTCTTC
CASSFPTSGLWDEQFF
>TRBJ1-4|13|.|many|TRBV7-9
TGTGCCAGCAGCTTGTCCAGGGCTGAAAAACTGTTTTTT
CASSLSRAEKLFF
>TRBJ2-3|17|TRBD2|.|TRBV6-1
TGTGCCAGCAGTGAAGATCTAGCGGGAGGGAGCACAGATACGCAGTATTTT
CASSEDLAGGSTDTQYF
>TRBJ2-3|18|TRBD2|.|TRBV5-1
TGCGCCAGCAGCTTGGACCGTCCGGTAGCGGGGGCTTCTTATACGCAGTATTTT
CASSLDRPVAGASYTQYF
>TRBJ2-5|15|.|many|TRBV29-1
TGCAGCGTTATTCTCGGCGGTGGCAATCAAGAGACCCAGTACTTC
CSVILGGGNQETQYF
>TRBJ2-4|16|TRBD1|many|TRBV7-6
TGTGCCAGCAGCACAGGACAGGGAATAGCCAAAAACATTCAGTACTTC
CASSTGQGIAKNIQYF
>TRBJ1-4|14|.|.|TRBV25-1
TGTGCCAGCAGTGAATTCGGGACTAATGAAAAACTGTTTTTT
CASSEFGTNEKLFF
>TRBJ2-3|12|.|.|TRBV12-3/TRBV12-4
TGTGCCAGCAGTCCGGGCACAGATACGGAGTATTTT
CASSPGTDTEYF
>TRBJ1-3|16|.|few|TRBV5-1
TGCGCCAGCAGCCCGGACAGCCAGAGCTCTGGAAACACCATATATTTT
CASSPDSQSSGNTIYF
>TRBJ2-6|19|TRBD2|few|TRBV4-1
TGCGCCAGCAGCTTGTGGACTAGCGGGGGGGCCACTGGGGCCAACGTCCTGACTTTC
CASSLWTSGGATGANVLTF
>TRBJ2-7|13|TRBD2|.|TRBV20-1
TGCAGTGCTAGGGGACTAGCGGGAGTCGAGCAGTACTTC
CSARGLAGVEQYF
>TRBJ2-1|16|.|.|TRBV28
TGTGCCAGCAGTTCCGCTGGGCGGTTCTCCTACAATGAGCAGTTCTTC
CASSSAGRFSYNEQFF
>TRBJ2-1|17|TRBD2|many|TRBV28
TGTGCCAGCAGCTCTAGGGCTAGCGGGGGGGCTTACAATGAGCAGTTCTTC
CASSSRASGGAYNEQFF
>TRBJ2-5|15|.|many|TRBV7-2
TGTGCCAGCAGCTTAGGACCCACCTGGGGGGAGACCCAGTACTTC
CASSLGPTWGETQYF
>TRBJ1-5|15|.|few|TRBV30
TGTGCCTGGAGTCGGGAAACCATTAGCAATCAGCCCCAGCATTTT
CAWSRETISNQPQHF
>TRBJ1-2|13|TRBD1|many|TRBV30
TGTGCCTGGAGGGGACAGGGCGTTTCAGGCTACACCTTC
CAWRGQGVSGYTF
>TRBJ1-5|13|TRBD1|few|TRBV6-2/TRBV6-3
TGTGCCAGCAAGGACAGGGGAAATCAGCCCCAGCATTTT
CASKDRGNQPQHF
>TRBJ1-4|13|.|many|TRBV20-1
TGCAGTGCTAGACGGGGGCTGTATGAAAAACTGTTTTTT
CSARRGLYEKLFF
>TRBJ2-7|13|TRBD1|.|TRBV15
TGTGCCACCAGCGGGACAGGGTTGGACGAGCAGTACTTC
CATSGTGLDEQYF
>TRBJ1-1|16|TRBD1|few|TRBV5-5
TGTGCCAGCAGCTTGGTGACAGGGGGAATGAACACTGAAGCTTTCTTT
CASSLVTGGMNTEAFF
>TRBJ2-5|15|TRBD1|.|TRBV5-1
TGCGCCAGCACCCCAGGGGGTTCGGTCAAAGAGACCCAGTACTTC
CASTPGGSVKETQYF
>TRBJ1-1|14|.|.|TRBV30
TGTGCCTGGAGTGTACGGCTTTGGGAGGGTGAAGCTTTCTTT
CAWSVRLWEGEAFF
>TRBJ1-5|14|.|.|TRBV5-6
TGTGCCAGCAGCATTCGACGGGCCCATCAGCCCCAGCATTTT
CASSIRRAHQPQHF
>TRBJ2-7|13|.|many|TRBV5-1
TGCGCCAGCACCCGGACAGAAACCTACGAGCAGTACTTC
CASTRTETYEQYF
>TRBJ2-2|16|TRBD2|.|TRBV6-5
TGTGCCAGCAGTTCTACTAGCGGGGGGCCAAGAGGGGAGCTGTTTTTT
CASSSTSGGPRGELFF
>TRBJ2-1|12|.|.|TRBV5-1
TGCGCCAGCAGCCTGGACGGTCCAGAGCAGTTCTTC
CASSLDGPEQFF
>TRBJ2-3|14|.|.|TRBV28
TGTGCCAGCAGGAAGCCCCCTAGCACAGATACGCAGTATTTT
CASRKPPSTDTQYF
>TRBJ1-2|18|.|many|TRBV6-1
TGTGCCAGCAGTGAAGGTATCGGTGGGGGCAGTAAAGGTCCCGGCTACACCTTC
CASSEGIGGGSKGPGYTF
>TRBJ1-1|14|.|few|TRBV9
TGTGCCAGCAGCGTAGATAACGTGAACACTGAAGCTTTCTTT
CASSVDNVNTEAFF
>TRBJ2-7|14|TRBD1|many|TRBV20-1
TGCAGTGCGCGACCGGGACAGTCACACTACGAGCAGTACTTC
CSARPGQSHYEQYF
>TRBJ1-1|17|TRBD1|.|TRBV13
TGTGCCAGCAGCTTAGACTCCGTGACAGGGGGTTTCACTGAAGCTTTCTTT
CASSLDSVTGGFTEAFF